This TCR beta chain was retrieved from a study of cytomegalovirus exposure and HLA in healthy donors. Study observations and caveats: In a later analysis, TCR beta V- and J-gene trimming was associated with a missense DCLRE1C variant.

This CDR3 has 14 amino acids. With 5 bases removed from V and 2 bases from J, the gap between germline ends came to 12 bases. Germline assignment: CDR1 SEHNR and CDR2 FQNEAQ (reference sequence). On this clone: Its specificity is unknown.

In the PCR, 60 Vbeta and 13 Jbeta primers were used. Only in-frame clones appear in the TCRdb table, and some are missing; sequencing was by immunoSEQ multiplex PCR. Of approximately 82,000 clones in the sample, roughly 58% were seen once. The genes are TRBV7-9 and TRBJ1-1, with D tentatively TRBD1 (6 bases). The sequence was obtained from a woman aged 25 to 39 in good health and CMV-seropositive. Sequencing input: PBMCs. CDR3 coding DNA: TGTGCCAGCAGCCGGGACACTAGTAACACTGAAGCTTTCTTT. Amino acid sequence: CASSRDTSNTEAFF.